Listed below are T cell receptor beta chains from one sample, sequenced in a study of blood T cells in healthy people across ages. MiXCR, run by TCRdb on the 5' RACE reads, gives a single entry per CDR3 protein. This sample has 650,000 to 800,000 distinct CDR3 sequences, with around 45% found just once. The source material was blood. The source is a man between 60 and 75 years old in good health. Each CDR3 is given with its conserved first and last residue. Each record gives: J gene, D gene, V gene, clone size, CDR3 protein, CDR3 DNA. D genes are given only for firm matches. Clone sizes are given selectively: once, few, many, or a class where the clone is expanded.

J gene: TRBJ2-1
D gene: -
V gene: TRBV10-1
clone size: -
CDR3 protein: CASSGNSGFGQFF
CDR3 DNA: TGCGCCAGCAGTGGAAACTCGGGGTTTGGGCAGTTCTTC

J gene: TRBJ2-4
D gene: -
V gene: TRBV6-1
clone size: -
CDR3 protein: CASLDGVAKNIQYF
CDR3 DNA: TGTGCCAGCCTTGATGGCGTAGCCAAAAACATTCAGTACTTC

J gene: TRBJ2-7
D gene: -
V gene: TRBV5-4
clone size: few
CDR3 protein: CASSSPASYEQYF
CDR3 DNA: TGTGCCAGCAGCTCGCCGGCGTCCTACGAGCAGTACTTC

J gene: TRBJ2-7
D gene: -
V gene: TRBV7-9
clone size: few
CDR3 protein: CASSLEGGHEQYF
CDR3 DNA: TGTGCCAGCAGCTTAGAGGGGGGTCACGAGCAGTACTTC

J gene: TRBJ1-1
D gene: -
V gene: TRBV4-3
clone size: few
CDR3 protein: CASSQDLTDTEAFF
CDR3 DNA: TGCGCCAGCAGCCAAGATTTGACGGACACTGAAGCTTTCTTT

J gene: TRBJ1-2
D gene: TRBD1
V gene: TRBV2
clone size: few
CDR3 protein: CASRQGADGYTF
CDR3 DNA: TGTGCCAGCAGGCAGGGGGCGGATGGCTACACCTTC

J gene: TRBJ2-3
D gene: TRBD2
V gene: TRBV20-1
clone size: -
CDR3 protein: CSETSASLGGTDTQYF
CDR3 DNA: TGCAGTGAGACTAGCGCATCCCTGGGGGGCACAGATACGCAGTATTTT

J gene: TRBJ2-4
D gene: -
V gene: TRBV29-1
clone size: many
CDR3 protein: CSVGEAKNIQYF
CDR3 DNA: TGCAGCGTTGGAGAGGCCAAAAACATTCAGTACTTC

J gene: TRBJ2-7
D gene: -
V gene: TRBV7-2
clone size: -
CDR3 protein: CASSLDGTLDEQYF
CDR3 DNA: TGTGCCAGCAGCTTAGACGGGACGTTAGACGAGCAGTACTTC

J gene: TRBJ2-2
D gene: TRBD1
V gene: TRBV2
clone size: -
CDR3 protein: CASSTEQGIGELFF
CDR3 DNA: TGTGCCAGCAGTACTGAACAGGGGATCGGGGAGCTGTTTTTT

J gene: TRBJ2-7
D gene: -
V gene: TRBV3-1
clone size: -
CDR3 protein: CASSQDPYEQYF
CDR3 DNA: TGTGCCAGCAGCCAGGACCCCTACGAGCAGTACTTC

J gene: TRBJ2-7
D gene: TRBD1
V gene: TRBV20-1
clone size: few
CDR3 protein: CSAIPGTGDSEQYF
CDR3 DNA: TGCAGTGCGATTCCCGGGACAGGGGATTCCGAGCAGTACTTC

J gene: TRBJ2-5
D gene: TRBD1
V gene: TRBV2
clone size: -
CDR3 protein: CASRGRTGQETQYF
CDR3 DNA: TGTGCCAGCAGAGGACGGACAGGGCAAGAGACCCAGTACTTC

J gene: TRBJ2-1
D gene: TRBD1
V gene: TRBV5-1
clone size: -
CDR3 protein: CASNYRGGNEQFF
CDR3 DNA: TGCGCCAGCAACTACAGGGGTGGGAATGAGCAGTTCTTC

J gene: TRBJ1-1
D gene: -
V gene: TRBV9
clone size: few
CDR3 protein: CASSVGGDTEAFF
CDR3 DNA: TGTGCCAGCAGCGTAGGTGGGGACACTGAAGCTTTCTTT

J gene: TRBJ1-1
D gene: -
V gene: TRBV18
clone size: -
CDR3 protein: CASSPPGVATEAFF
CDR3 DNA: TGTGCCAGCTCCCCCCCCGGGGTTGCCACTGAAGCTTTCTTT

J gene: TRBJ2-7
D gene: -
V gene: TRBV7-9
clone size: few
CDR3 protein: CASSRTTRYEQYF
CDR3 DNA: TGTGCCAGCAGCCGCACTACACGGTACGAGCAGTACTTC

J gene: TRBJ2-2
D gene: -
V gene: TRBV4-3
clone size: -
CDR3 protein: CASSQGAGHTGELFF
CDR3 DNA: TGCGCCAGCAGCCAAGGGGCAGGGCACACCGGGGAGCTGTTTTTT

J gene: TRBJ2-5
D gene: -
V gene: TRBV24-1
clone size: few
CDR3 protein: CATSDSGRGAQETQYF
CDR3 DNA: TGTGCCACCAGTGATTCTGGGCGGGGCGCCCAAGAGACCCAGTACTTC

J gene: TRBJ2-7
D gene: -
V gene: TRBV2
clone size: -
CDR3 protein: CASTRRVYEQYF
CDR3 DNA: TGTGCCAGCACCCGAAGAGTCTACGAGCAGTACTTC

J gene: TRBJ2-5
D gene: -
V gene: TRBV6-5
clone size: few
CDR3 protein: CAASVGPKETQYF
CDR3 DNA: TGTGCCGCCAGTGTCGGGCCAAAAGAGACCCAGTACTTC

J gene: TRBJ2-1
D gene: -
V gene: TRBV6-2/TRBV6-3
clone size: few
CDR3 protein: CASIQWDEQFF
CDR3 DNA: TGTGCCAGCATCCAGTGGGATGAGCAGTTCTTC

J gene: TRBJ1-2
D gene: -
V gene: TRBV7-9
clone size: -
CDR3 protein: CASSLIAYGYTF
CDR3 DNA: TGTGCCAGCAGCTTAATTGCCTATGGCTACACCTTC

J gene: TRBJ2-5
D gene: -
V gene: TRBV6-1
clone size: few
CDR3 protein: CASRSGQVGGETQYF
CDR3 DNA: TGTGCCAGCAGATCGGGACAGGTGGGAGGGGAGACCCAGTACTTC

J gene: TRBJ2-5
D gene: TRBD1
V gene: TRBV5-1
clone size: -
CDR3 protein: CASTDRGRGETQYF
CDR3 DNA: TGCGCCAGCACGGACAGGGGTCGGGGGGAGACCCAGTACTTC

J gene: TRBJ2-5
D gene: -
V gene: TRBV11-2
clone size: -
CDR3 protein: CASTQRAGILETQYF
CDR3 DNA: TGTGCCAGCACCCAACGGGCAGGGATACTGGAGACCCAGTACTTC

J gene: TRBJ2-7
D gene: TRBD2
V gene: TRBV29-1
clone size: many
CDR3 protein: CSHEELASHEQYF
CDR3 DNA: TGCAGCCACGAGGAACTAGCGAGTCACGAGCAGTACTTC

J gene: TRBJ2-1
D gene: -
V gene: TRBV7-2
clone size: -
CDR3 protein: CASSLKGGGLSYNEQFF
CDR3 DNA: TGTGCCAGCAGCTTAAAGGGCGGGGGCCTCTCCTACAATGAGCAGTTCTTC

J gene: TRBJ1-1
D gene: -
V gene: TRBV13
clone size: -
CDR3 protein: CASSFVRTEAFF
CDR3 DNA: TGTGCCAGCAGCTTTGTCCGAACTGAAGCTTTCTTT

J gene: TRBJ1-4
D gene: -
V gene: TRBV7-9
clone size: -
CDR3 protein: CASSFPMTGLFF
CDR3 DNA: TGTGCCAGCAGCTTCCCCATGACAGGCCTGTTTTTT

J gene: TRBJ2-7
D gene: TRBD2
V gene: TRBV12-3/TRBV12-4
clone size: few
CDR3 protein: CASTGTSGGYEQYF
CDR3 DNA: TGTGCCAGCACTGGGACTAGCGGGGGTTACGAGCAGTACTTC

J gene: TRBJ2-3
D gene: TRBD2
V gene: TRBV3-1
clone size: -
CDR3 protein: CASSQAGGGKSDTQYF
CDR3 DNA: TGTGCCAGCAGCCAAGCGGGCGGGGGGAAGTCAGATACGCAGTATTTT

J gene: TRBJ2-2
D gene: -
V gene: TRBV4-2
clone size: -
CDR3 protein: CASSGDGSGTGELFF
CDR3 DNA: TGTGCCAGCAGCGGGGACGGGTCCGGCACCGGGGAGCTGTTTTTT

J gene: TRBJ2-5
D gene: -
V gene: TRBV6-5
clone size: -
CDR3 protein: CASSYTGNQETQYF
CDR3 DNA: TGTGCCAGCAGTTACACCGGGAACCAAGAGACCCAGTACTTC

J gene: TRBJ1-6
D gene: TRBD1
V gene: TRBV12-3/TRBV12-4
clone size: few
CDR3 protein: CASSKTGSAYNSPLHF
CDR3 DNA: TGTGCCAGCAGCAAGACAGGGTCTGCCTATAATTCACCCCTCCACTTT

J gene: TRBJ1-1
D gene: -
V gene: TRBV27
clone size: -
CDR3 protein: CASSLAPGGGSTEAFF
CDR3 DNA: TGTGCCAGCAGCCTAGCTCCCGGGGGGGGTAGCACTGAAGCTTTCTTT

J gene: TRBJ2-5
D gene: -
V gene: TRBV12-3/TRBV12-4
clone size: -
CDR3 protein: CASSLDGGGFRTQYF
CDR3 DNA: TGTGCCAGCAGTTTAGATGGAGGGGGCTTCAGGACCCAGTACTTC

J gene: TRBJ2-5
D gene: TRBD2
V gene: TRBV28
clone size: -
CDR3 protein: CASTNLAGSETQYF
CDR3 DNA: TGTGCCAGCACAAACCTAGCGGGGTCAGAGACCCAGTACTTC

J gene: TRBJ2-6
D gene: TRBD2
V gene: TRBV20-1
clone size: -
CDR3 protein: CSAQGWQGGALRGANVLTF
CDR3 DNA: TGCAGTGCCCAAGGTTGGCAGGGAGGGGCCCTTCGAGGGGCCAACGTCCTGACTTTC

J gene: TRBJ2-1
D gene: TRBD2
V gene: TRBV29-1
clone size: -
CDR3 protein: CSVELAGGGSAYNGQFF
CDR3 DNA: TGCAGCGTTGAACTGGCGGGGGGTGGCTCGGCCTACAATGGGCAGTTCTTC

J gene: TRBJ2-5
D gene: -
V gene: TRBV6-2/TRBV6-3
clone size: -
CDR3 protein: CASNSIQETQYF
CDR3 DNA: TGTGCCAGCAACTCGATCCAAGAGACCCAGTACTTC

J gene: TRBJ2-5
D gene: -
V gene: TRBV4-1
clone size: -
CDR3 protein: CASSQPGSGVLRETQYF
CDR3 DNA: TGCGCCAGCAGCCAACCTGGTTCCGGGGTCCTGCGGGAGACCCAGTACTTC

J gene: TRBJ2-1
D gene: -
V gene: TRBV9
clone size: few
CDR3 protein: CASREGPGNNEQFF
CDR3 DNA: TGTGCCAGCAGGGAAGGACCCGGAAATAATGAGCAGTTCTTC

J gene: TRBJ2-5
D gene: -
V gene: TRBV29-1
clone size: few
CDR3 protein: CSVEGGELGETQYF
CDR3 DNA: TGCAGCGTTGAGGGGGGCGAGCTGGGAGAGACCCAGTACTTC

J gene: TRBJ2-5
D gene: TRBD2
V gene: TRBV28
clone size: -
CDR3 protein: CASRTGGINEQYF
CDR3 DNA: TGTGCCAGCAGGACGGGAGGGATAAATGAGCAGTACTTC

J gene: TRBJ1-2
D gene: TRBD1
V gene: TRBV7-2
clone size: few
CDR3 protein: CASSLGQGWRGYTF
CDR3 DNA: TGTGCCAGCAGCTTAGGACAGGGCTGGAGAGGCTACACCTTC

J gene: TRBJ2-7
D gene: -
V gene: TRBV6-1
clone size: -
CDR3 protein: CASSLRTAYGQYF
CDR3 DNA: TGTGCCAGCAGTTTGCGGACAGCCTACGGGCAGTACTTC

J gene: TRBJ2-1
D gene: -
V gene: TRBV5-1
clone size: -
CDR3 protein: CASDRGLPVDEQFF
CDR3 DNA: TGCGCCAGCGATAGGGGCCTACCCGTGGATGAGCAGTTCTTC

J gene: TRBJ2-7
D gene: -
V gene: TRBV5-1
clone size: few
CDR3 protein: CASSLQGKDYEQYF
CDR3 DNA: TGCGCCAGCAGCTTACAGGGAAAAGACTACGAGCAGTACTTC

J gene: TRBJ1-2
D gene: -
V gene: TRBV27
clone size: few
CDR3 protein: CASSLLRHGGYTF
CDR3 DNA: TGTGCCAGCAGTTTATTAAGGCATGGGGGCTACACCTTC

J gene: TRBJ2-1
D gene: -
V gene: TRBV7-2
clone size: few
CDR3 protein: CASSFETGTYNEQFF
CDR3 DNA: TGTGCCAGCAGCTTTGAGACCGGGACCTACAATGAGCAGTTCTTC

J gene: TRBJ1-4
D gene: -
V gene: TRBV5-4
clone size: few
CDR3 protein: CASSGTTNEKLFF
CDR3 DNA: TGTGCCAGCAGCGGGACAACTAATGAAAAACTGTTTTTT

J gene: TRBJ2-6
D gene: -
V gene: TRBV5-6
clone size: few
CDR3 protein: CAGSPNSGANVLTF
CDR3 DNA: TGTGCCGGCAGCCCAAACTCTGGGGCCAACGTCCTGACTTTC